What follows describes a single T cell receptor (beta chain). The data belong to a study of blood T cell repertoires in COVID-19. Original data processing: Reference gene primer amplification in the assay estimated nucleated cell counts. Profiling relied on immunoSEQ multiplex PCR, and the TCRdb table lists in-frame clones only, not all of them. Clone size and the V and J calls come from that table; the DNA yielded D and trimming. The sample has roughly 200,000 clones; approximately 81% are singletons. The length of the CDR3 is 15 residues. Looked up from germline, CDR1 is ENHRY and CDR2 is SYGVKD. The V end lost 10 bases, the J end lost 6 bases, and 23 bases lay between the germline ends.

This TCR came from a man between 35 and 55 years old who had recovered from COVID-19. Sequencing input: PBMCs or T cells enriched from blood (not recorded which). This chain joins TRBV10-3 and TRBJ2-3, with D perhaps matching TRBD1 (5 bases). The DNA for the CDR3 is TGTGCCACCCTCGACGTGGCAGGGAAGGGCGATACGCAGTATTTT. Its translation is CATLDVAGKGDTQYF.